Listed here are 11 T cell receptor beta chains from one sample, sequenced in a study of cytomegalovirus exposure and HLA in healthy donors. PCR involved 60 Vbeta and 13 Jbeta primers. Libraries were prepared by immunoSEQ multiplex PCR; TCRdb keeps only in-frame clonotypes and omits some of them. The data hold 120,000 or so clones, with about 9.4% observed a single time. Material for sequencing was PBMCs. The source of these receptors is a middle-aged woman in good health and CMV-seropositive.

Only a few counts were recorded for this clone. The chain carries TRBV2 and TRBJ2-5; 9 bases agree with TRBD1. The DNA matches TRBJ2-7 better at its end, which makes the J call doubtful. The CDR3 runs 13 residues. CDR1 SNHLY and CDR2 FYNNEI come from the germline V gene. CDR3 loop: CARGQGPHYEQYF. The CDR3, as DNA: TGTGCCAGGGGACAGGGACCGCACTACGAGCAGTACTTC.

The rearrangement links TRBV25-1 to TRBJ1-1; tentatively, D is TRBD1 (5 bases). Germline CDR1 MGHDK, CDR2 SYGVNS. The CDR3 contains 17 residues. Trimming took 6 bases from V and 4 from J, leaving 24 bases between them. CDR3 amino acids: CASRSFGVALGGTEAFF. The CDR3 bases are TGTGCCAGCAGATCGTTCGGAGTCGCCCTCGGGGGCACTGAAGCTTTCTTT.

This clone appeared a few times. V usage is TRBV6-5 and J usage is TRBJ1-5; D perhaps matches TRBD1 (5 bases). Germline V gene data show CDR1 as MNHEY and CDR2 as SVGAGI. V lost 2 bases and J lost 3, with 11 bases in between. This CDR3 comprises 15 residues. CDR3 in amino acids: CASSYRGGDNQPQHF. The CDR3 DNA follows: TGTGCCAGCAGTTACAGGGGAGGGGACAATCAGCCCCAGCATTTT.

The chain employs TRBV20-1 and TRBJ1-1; D unresolved. With 4 bases removed from V and 5 bases from J, the gap between germline ends came to 8 bases. This CDR3 is 11 amino acids long. CDR1 DFQATT and CDR2 SNEGSKA come from the germline V gene (reference sequence). CDR3 region: CSANPGTEAFF. The CDR3 DNA follows: TGCAGTGCTAATCCGGGGACTGAAGCTTTCTTT.

This clone was found a few times. The chain links TRBV30 to TRBJ1-2, with 7 bases aligning to TRBD1. The germline V gene encodes CDR1 GTSNPN and CDR2 SVGIG (reference sequence). This CDR3 region has 13 residues. V gave up 2 bases and J gave up 2 bases; unmatched junction bases: 2. The CDR3 is CAWSLDRNYGYTF. The CDR3 DNA follows: TGTGCCTGGAGTTTGGACAGGAACTATGGCTACACCTTC.

This clone appeared a few times. The rearrangement uses TRBV7-9 and TRBJ1-1; 11 bases fit TRBD1. The CDR3 runs to 15 residues. Germline V lookup: CDR1 SEHNR, CDR2 FQNEAQ (reference sequence). V lost 6 bases, J lost 2 bases, and 5 bases stayed unmatched. CDR3 loop: CASSRTGGSNTEAFF. Written as DNA, the CDR3 is TGTGCCAGCAGTCGGACAGGGGGCTCCAACACTGAAGCTTTCTTT.

This clone was seen a few times. The DNA for the CDR3 is TGTGCCAGTAGTATCCGCGGGGGCCCCTACAATGAGCAGTTCTTC. Its translation: CASSIRGGPYNEQFF. The chain links TRBV19 to TRBJ2-1, with D possibly TRBD2 on 7 matching bases. CDR1 LNHDA and CDR2 SQIVND come from the germline V gene (reference sequence). The ends were cut back, 3 bases at V and 2 bases at J, with 11 bases in the middle. The CDR3 runs 15 residues.

CDR3 in DNA: TGTGCCAGCAGTGGGACAGGGGTGAACACTGAAGCTTTCTTT. Translation gives CASSGTGVNTEAFF. This sequence joins TRBV6-1 and TRBJ1-1, with 9 bases lining up with TRBD1. Looked up from germline, CDR1 is MNHNS and CDR2 is SASEGT. The J segment lost 0 bases and the V segment lost 4 bases, leaving 0 bases of the junction unmatched. The CDR3 spans 14 residues.

In this sample, this clone turned up a few times. V and J are TRBV15 and TRBJ1-6; D gene unclear. CDR3 size: 12 residues. Germline-derived CDR1 and CDR2 are LNHNV and YYDKDF (reference sequence). Trimming stripped 0 bases from V and 12 bases from J, with 6 bases between. The CDR3 here is CATSRDRGPLHF. Here the CDR3 DNA reads TGTGCCACCAGCAGAGACCGGGGACCCCTCCACTTT.

The V call is TRBV5-1, the J call TRBJ1-1; weak D call: TRBD1 (5 bases). The germline V gene encodes CDR1 SGHRS and CDR2 YFSETQ. Trimming took off 5 bases at V and 6 bases at J, with 14 bases between the two ends. CDR3 size: 13 residues. In DNA, the CDR3 is TGCGCCAGCAGGCCCCCAGGGTTAGCTGAAGCTTTCTTT. It translates to CASRPPGLAEAFF.

The chain's CDR3 is CASSLGPGSGYGYTF. Here the CDR3 DNA reads TGTGCCAGCAGCCTAGGCCCGGGGTCGGGCTATGGCTACACCTTC. The chain recombines TRBV7-9 with TRBJ1-2, with D unclear. Germline CDR1 SEHNR, CDR2 FQNEAQ (reference sequence). The CDR3 runs 15 residues. Trimming removed 5 bases at V and 4 bases at J, with 17 bases between.